Shown below are 18 T cell receptor beta chains from a single sample sequenced in a study of T cell changes during pregnancy in multiple sclerosis. Sequencing was performed with immunoSEQ multiplex PCR; in TCRdb, only in-frame clones are kept and a portion is missing. There are 33,000 or so clones in the sample; 80% to 95% occur only once, and about 0.45% lies in the top ten. This sample comprised CD4+ T cells from peripheral blood mononuclear cells, obtained in the third trimester of pregnancy. The receptors come from a female donor in good health, enrolled as a control in a pregnancy study.

The V gene is TRBV13, the J gene TRBJ2-5; TRBD2 matches 11 bases. Germline V gene sequence: CDR1 PRHDT, CDR2 FYEKMQ (reference sequence). The CDR3 runs to 16 residues. With V trimmed by 5 bases and J by 1 base, 6 bases remained unmatched. The CDR3 is CASSTRTSGFQETQYF. The CDR3 nucleotides are TGTGCCAGCAGCACCAGGACTAGCGGGTTCCAAGAGACCCAGTACTTC.

This rearrangement joins TRBV15 to TRBJ2-2; a weak D match, TRBD1 (6 bases). Between the trimmed V and J ends, which lost 6 bases and 4 bases, there was a span of 15 bases. Germline lookup yields CDR1 LNHNV and CDR2 YYDKDF (reference sequence). The CDR3 totals 15 residues. The CDR3 DNA sequence: TGTGCCACCAGACCCGCTTGGGGGCCCACCGGGGAGCTGTTTTTT. Its protein product is CATRPAWGPTGELFF.

The rearrangement joins TRBV29-1 to TRBJ2-3; D unresolved. Germline loops: CDR1 SQVTM, CDR2 ANQGSEA. V was cut by 1 base and J by 10 bases, with 12 bases left in between. The CDR3 sequence is 12 residues long. The CDR3 sequence: CSVEVLSGSQYF. The CDR3 nucleotides read TGCAGCGTTGAAGTACTCTCGGGTTCGCAGTATTTT.

The chain couples TRBV4-1 to TRBJ2-7; 7 nucleotides line up with TRBD1. V gave up 4 bases and J gave up 0 bases; unmatched junction bases: 12. Per germline, CDR1 MGHRA and CDR2 YSYEKL. This CDR3 region has 17 residues. CDR3 loop: CASSRLHPGQSSYEQYF. The CDR3, as DNA: TGCGCCAGCAGCCGATTACACCCGGGACAGAGCTCCTACGAGCAGTACTTC.

V is TRBV28 and J is TRBJ1-6; TRBD1 matches at 9 bases. V lost 6 bases to trimming and J lost 5 bases; unmatched junction nucleotides: 5. The CDR3 has 15 residues. The germline CDR1 and CDR2 sequences are MDHEN and SYDVKM. The CDR3 region has the DNA TGTGCCAGCAGCGGGGACAGGGTCCATAATTCACCCCTCCACTTT. Translation: CASSGDRVHNSPLHF.

The genes are TRBV30 and TRBJ2-3; 7 positions agree with TRBD1. The CDR3 contains 15 residues. Germline V gives CDR1 GTSNPN, CDR2 SVGIG (reference sequence). V was clipped by 0 bases and J by 12 bases; unmatched bases: 15. Here the CDR3 reads CAWSVGSHRGQVQYF. CDR3 sequence (DNA): TGTGCCTGGAGTGTTGGGTCCCACAGGGGCCAGGTCCAGTATTTT.

The V and J genes are TRBV7-9 and TRBJ2-3; 13 positions match TRBD2. Trimming cost V 0 bases and J 1 base; bases outside gene matches: 1. Germline lookup yields CDR1 SEHNR and CDR2 FQNEAQ (reference sequence). CDR3 length equals 17 residues. CDR3 sequence: CASSLAGTSGGTDTQYF. Written as DNA, the CDR3 is TGTGCCAGCAGCTTAGCCGGGACTAGCGGGGGCACAGATACGCAGTATTTT.

The chain employs TRBV5-8 and TRBJ2-3; D unresolved. The CDR3 is 12 amino acids. Looked up from germline, CDR1 is SGHTS and CDR2 is YDEGEE. Trimming removed 4 bases from V and 7 bases from J, with 10 bases in between. Here the CDR3 reads CASSLDAYTQYF. DNA of the CDR3: TGTGCCAGCAGCCTGGACGCGTATACGCAGTATTTT.

This clone was counted a few times. The same CDR3 can be traced to other DNA sequences in this sample. The chain employs TRBV6-6 and TRBJ1-5; 9 bases map to TRBD1. The CDR3 sequence is 16 residues long. CDR1 and CDR2 from the germline V gene are MNHNY and SVGAGI (reference sequence). V was clipped by 2 bases and J by 2 bases; unmatched bases: 4. Here the CDR3 reads CASSYGTGLGNQPQHF. The DNA of the CDR3 is TGTGCCAGCAGTTACGGGACAGGGCTCGGCAATCAGCCCCAGCATTTT.

The chain recombines TRBV5-8 with TRBJ2-3; 9 bases line up with TRBD2. CDR3 length: 15 residues. Germline V lookup: CDR1 SGHTS, CDR2 YDEGEE. After removal of 4 bases from V and 6 bases from J, the junction contained 9 bases not matched to a gene. CDR3 in amino acids: CASSVRGGAFDTQYF. For the CDR3, the DNA is TGTGCCAGCAGCGTGCGGGGGGGGGCATTCGATACGCAGTATTTT.

This clone was detected once. This chain uses TRBV7-9 with TRBJ2-3, with D possibly matching TRBD1 (5 bases). The CDR3 is 15 amino acids. Germline V gene sequence: CDR1 SEHNR, CDR2 FQNEAQ (reference sequence). Between the trimmed V and J ends, which lost 4 bases and 3 bases, there was a span of 14 bases. The CDR3 DNA reads TGTGCCAGCAGCTCCCGGTGGGGCGCAACAGATACGCAGTATTTT. It yields the protein CASSSRWGATDTQYF. Using reference TRBV7-9 and TRBJ2-3 for the parts outside the CDR3, the full variable domain is DTGVSQNPRHKITKRGQNVTFRCDPISEHNRLYWYRQTLGQGPEFLTYFQNEAQLEKSRLLSDRFSAERPKGSFSTLEIQRTEQGDSAMYLCASSSRWGATDTQYFGPGTRLTVL.

The genes are TRBV6-1 and TRBJ1-1; possible D gene TRBD1, 6 bases. The V gene's germline CDR1 is MNHNS and CDR2 SASEGT. This CDR3 comprises 14 residues. V was trimmed by 6 bases and J by 1 base, leaving 12 bases between them. The DNA of the CDR3 is TGTGCCAGCAGCCAAAGGGGGGGGAACACTGAAGCTTTCTTT. This encodes CASSQRGGNTEAFF.

This clone showed up just once. V usage is TRBV6-6 and J usage is TRBJ1-6, with TRBD1 matching 9 bases. The V gene's germline CDR1 is MNHNY and CDR2 SVGAGI (reference sequence). The CDR3 extends over 15 amino acids. Trimming took 5 bases from V and 6 from J; bases not matched to a gene: 5. CDR3 loop: CASSNRGQGNSPLHF. Here the CDR3 DNA reads TGTGCCAGCAGTAACAGGGGGCAGGGTAATTCACCCCTCCACTTT.

The chain recombines TRBV19 with TRBJ2-1; 8 positions agree with TRBD2. CDR1 LNHDA and CDR2 SQIVND come from the germline V gene (reference sequence). This CDR3 has 15 residues. The V gene end was trimmed by 6 bases and the J gene end by 4 bases; junction bases not matched to a gene: 8. CDR3 sequence: CASRVRGAPYNEQFF. The CDR3, as DNA: TGTGCCAGTAGGGTGCGGGGGGCCCCTTACAATGAGCAGTTCTTC. The entire variable domain, with the rest obtained from reference TRBV19 and TRBJ2-1, is as follows: DGGITQSPKYLFRKEGQNVTLSCEQNLNHDAMYWYRQDPGQGLRLIYYSQIVNDFQKGDIAEGYSVSREKKESFPLTVTSAQKNPTAFYLCASRVRGAPYNEQFFGPGTRLTVL.

The chain links TRBV18 to TRBJ2-7, with TRBD1 matching over 7 bases. The CDR3 is 16 amino acids. The junction had 13 bases not matched to a gene; V was cut back by 3 bases and J by 5 bases. Germline V gene lookup returns CDR1 KGHSH and CDR2 LQKENI. The CDR3 loop is CASSPRDRAARDEQYF. In nucleotides, the CDR3 is TGTGCCAGCTCACCGAGAGACAGGGCTGCTAGGGACGAGCAGTACTTC.

The J gene is TRBJ1-6, the V gene TRBV6-4, with 7 bases matching TRBD1. V was pared by 3 bases and J by 7 bases, with 3 bases of the junction left unmatched. The CDR3 has 14 amino acids. In germline, CDR1 is MRHNA, CDR2 SNTAGT. The CDR3 DNA is TGTGCCAGCAGTGAAGGGGGCCCGAATTCACCCCTCCACTTT. Translation gives CASSEGGPNSPLHF.

The V and J genes are TRBV6-5 and TRBJ2-1; 8 positions match TRBD1. CDR3 length: 16 amino acids. J gave up 8 bases and V 2 bases, and 11 bases lay outside the gene matches. Germline CDR1 is MNHEY and CDR2 is SVGAGI. The CDR3 loop is CASSYPRTGRTDEQFF. The CDR3 coding sequence is TGTGCCAGCAGTTACCCCCGGACAGGGAGGACCGATGAGCAGTTCTTC.

Worth noting for this clone: The sample has other DNA sequences that encode this CDR3 too. The genes are TRBV18 and TRBJ2-7; a possible D gene is TRBD1 (6 bases). This CDR3 is built from 12 residues. The germline gives CDR1 KGHSH, CDR2 LQKENI. With 2 bases removed from V and 5 bases from J, the gap between germline ends came to 7 bases. CDR3 nucleotide sequence: TGTGCCAGCTCACCAGGGGGCCACGAGCAGTACTTC. It translates to CASSPGGHEQYF.